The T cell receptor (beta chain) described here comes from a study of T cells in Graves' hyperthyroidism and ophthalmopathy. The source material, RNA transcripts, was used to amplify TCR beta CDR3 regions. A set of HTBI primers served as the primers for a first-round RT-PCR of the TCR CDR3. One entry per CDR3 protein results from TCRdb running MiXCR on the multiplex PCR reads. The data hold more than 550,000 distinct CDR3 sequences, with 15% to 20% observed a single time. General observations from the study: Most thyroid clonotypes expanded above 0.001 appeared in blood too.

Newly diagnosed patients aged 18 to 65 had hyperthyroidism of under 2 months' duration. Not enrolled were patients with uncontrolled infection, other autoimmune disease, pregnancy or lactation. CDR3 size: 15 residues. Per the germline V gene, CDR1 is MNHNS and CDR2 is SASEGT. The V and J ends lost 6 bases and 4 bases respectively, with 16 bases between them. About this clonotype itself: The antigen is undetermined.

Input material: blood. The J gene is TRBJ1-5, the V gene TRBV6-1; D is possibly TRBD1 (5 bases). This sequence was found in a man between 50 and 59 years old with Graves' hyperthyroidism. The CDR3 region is CASRSRGLGNQPQHF. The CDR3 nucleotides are TGTGCCAGCAGGTCCCGGGGCCTAGGGAATCAGCCCCAGCATTTT.